Listed below are T cell receptor beta chains from one sample, sequenced in a study of lymphopenia after photon versus proton radiotherapy. Only in-frame clones appear in the TCRdb table, and some are missing; sequencing was by immunoSEQ multiplex PCR. The data contain tens of thousands of clones, around nine tenths of them singletons. The sample here was peripheral blood, taken from a patient treated with photon-based radiotherapy. Receptors were obtained from a man aged 55 to 70 with cholangiocarcinoma. Both conserved end residues are part of each CDR3. The order of the fields is D gene, CDR3 length, J gene, clone size, V gene, CDR3 protein, CDR3 DNA. D genes are given only for firm matches. Rows give clone size only sometimes, using once, few, many, or a class for an expanded clone.

TRBD1 | 13 | TRBJ2-1 | . | TRBV28 | CASRTTGGYEQFF | TGTGCCAGCAGGACGACAGGGGGTTATGAGCAGTTCTTC
TRBD1 | 14 | TRBJ1-4 | . | TRBV6-6 | CASSPGTGGEKLFF | TGTGCCAGCAGTCCCGGGACAGGAGGGGAAAAACTGTTTTTT
. | 15 | TRBJ1-1 | . | TRBV2 | CASSTREGGRSEAFF | TGTGCCAGCAGCACCCGAGAGGGGGGCAGGTCCGAAGCTTTCTTT
. | 13 | TRBJ2-1 | . | TRBV9 | CASSVGQSNEQFF | TGTGCCAGCAGCGTAGGCCAATCCAATGAGCAGTTCTTC
TRBD1 | 14 | TRBJ2-2 | . | TRBV28 | CASSLRGLTGELFF | TGTGCCAGCAGTTTAAGGGGGCTTACCGGGGAGCTGTTTTTT
. | 15 | TRBJ2-5 | . | TRBV28 | CASSLRFGQKETQYF | TGTGCCAGCAGTTTAAGATTTGGGCAGAAGGAGACCCAGTACTTC
. | 13 | TRBJ1-5 | . | TRBV6-5 | CASTGRWDQPQHF | TGTGCCAGCACTGGGAGATGGGATCAGCCCCAGCATTTT
. | 15 | TRBJ2-2 | . | TRBV19 | CASSITPTNTGELFF | TGTGCCAGTAGTATAACCCCAACGAACACCGGGGAGCTGTTTTTT
. | 15 | TRBJ1-2 | . | TRBV7-8 | CASSLRGAANYGYTF | TGTGCCAGCAGCTTACGGGGGGCCGCTAACTATGGCTACACCTTC
TRBD1 | 17 | TRBJ1-1 | . | TRBV18 | CASSPAYGTAGSTEAFF | TGTGCCAGCTCACCAGCATACGGGACAGCGGGAAGCACTGAAGCTTTCTTT
. | 16 | TRBJ2-7 | . | TRBV28 | CASSQYPGGPSFEQYF | TGTGCCAGCAGTCAATACCCCGGGGGGCCGTCGTTTGAGCAGTACTTC
. | 14 | TRBJ2-2 | . | TRBV9 | CASSTRTSTGELFF | TGTGCCAGCAGCACCCGTACAAGCACCGGGGAGCTGTTTTTT
. | 14 | TRBJ1-1 | . | TRBV6-5 | CASSYSGGAIEAFF | TGTGCCAGCAGTTACTCGGGGGGGGCCATTGAAGCTTTCTTT
. | 13 | TRBJ1-1 | once | TRBV7-9 | CASSLAGREEAFF | TGTGCCAGCAGCTTAGCCGGCCGGGAGGAGGCTTTCTTT
. | 12 | TRBJ1-1 | . | TRBV28 | CASSSPTTEAFF | TGTGCCAGCAGTTCCCCCACCACTGAAGCTTTCTTT
. | 12 | TRBJ2-5 | . | TRBV9 | CASSVREETQYF | TGTGCCAGCAGCGTCAGGGAAGAGACCCAGTACTTC
TRBD1 | 13 | TRBJ1-5 | . | TRBV6-1 | CASRGQGDQPQHF | TGTGCCAGCAGGGGACAGGGAGACCAGCCCCAGCATTTT
TRBD1 | 13 | TRBJ2-5 | once | TRBV4-1 | CASSRQGQETQYF | TGCGCCAGCAGCCGACAGGGGCAAGAGACCCAGTACTTC
TRBD1 | 15 | TRBJ2-3 | . | TRBV18 | CASSPRGQSTDTQYF | TGTGCCAGCTCACCACGGGGACAGAGCACAGATACGCAGTATTTT
. | 15 | TRBJ1-1 | . | TRBV10-1 | CASSEGRGTRVGAFF | TGCGCCAGCAGTGAGGGCCGGGGAACCCGTGTGGGAGCTTTCTTT
TRBD2 | 15 | TRBJ2-1 | . | TRBV18 | CASSREAGGYNEQFF | TGTGCCAGCTCACGCGAGGCGGGGGGATACAATGAGCAGTTCTTC
TRBD1 | 15 | TRBJ2-7 | few | TRBV5-1 | CASSLGTGDFYEQYF | TGCGCCAGCAGCTTAGGGACAGGGGACTTCTACGAGCAGTACTTC
. | 13 | TRBJ1-1 | . | TRBV10-3 | CAISGNENTEAFF | TGTGCCATCAGTGGAAACGAGAACACTGAAGCTTTCTTT
. | 16 | TRBJ1-4 | . | TRBV28 | CASSFIGREHNEKLFF | TGTGCCAGCAGTTTTATAGGGCGCGAACATAATGAAAAACTGTTTTTT
TRBD1 | 15 | TRBJ2-7 | . | TRBV7-7 | CASSLGTGGFDEQYF | TGTGCCAGCAGCCTAGGGACAGGGGGGTTCGACGAGCAGTACTTC
. | 13 | TRBJ1-1 | . | TRBV9 | CASSVAGFTEAFF | TGTGCCAGCAGCGTAGCGGGGTTCACTGAAGCTTTCTTT
. | 13 | TRBJ2-3 | . | TRBV19 | CASSITRADTQYF | TGTGCCAGTAGTATTACCAGGGCCGATACGCAGTATTTT
. | 14 | TRBJ1-4 | . | TRBV5-4 | CASSFRGANEKLFF | TGTGCCAGCAGCTTTCGGGGGGCTAATGAAAAACTGTTTTTT
. | 13 | TRBJ2-2 | . | TRBV7-3 | CASSSTFTGELFF | TGTGCCAGCAGCTCAACTTTCACCGGGGAGCTGTTTTTT
. | 14 | TRBJ2-7 | . | TRBV5-4 | CASSLAGDTYEQYF | TGTGCCAGCAGCTTGGCAGGGGATACCTACGAGCAGTACTTC
. | 13 | TRBJ2-7 | . | TRBV19 | CASSSGPPYEQYF | TGTGCCAGTAGTTCGGGACCGCCCTACGAGCAGTACTTC
. | 12 | TRBJ1-2 | . | TRBV7-2 | CASSLVGYGYTF | TGTGCCAGCAGCTTGGTAGGGTATGGCTACACCTTC
. | 14 | TRBJ2-1 | . | TRBV5-1 | CASSLGDLRNEQFF | TGCGCCAGCAGCTTGGGAGACCTACGCAATGAGCAGTTCTTC
TRBD2 | 15 | TRBJ2-7 | . | TRBV27 | CASRRPAGSSYEQYF | TGTGCCAGCAGACGTCCAGCGGGGAGCTCCTACGAGCAGTACTTC
. | 13 | TRBJ2-2 | . | TRBV5-4 | CASTESVIGELFF | TGTGCCAGCACGGAGTCGGTAATCGGGGAGCTGTTTTTT
. | 14 | TRBJ1-5 | . | TRBV19 | CASSIGQHNQPQHF | TGTGCCAGTAGTATTGGGCAGCATAATCAGCCCCAGCATTTT
TRBD2 | 15 | TRBJ2-2 | once | TRBV7-9 | CASSRSGSNTGELFF | TGTGCCAGCAGCCGCAGCGGGAGCAACACCGGGGAGCTGTTTTTT
. | 14 | TRBJ2-2 | few | TRBV5-4 | CASSLGGRTGELFF | TGTGCCAGCAGCCTGGGGGGGCGTACCGGGGAGCTGTTTTTT
. | 13 | TRBJ2-7 | . | TRBV13 | CASSLEEGAEQYF | TGTGCCAGCAGCTTAGAAGAAGGGGCCGAGCAGTACTTC
. | 13 | TRBJ2-2 | . | TRBV10-3 | CASRRANTGELFF | TGTGCCAGCAGACGCGCGAACACCGGGGAGCTGTTTTTT
. | 17 | TRBJ2-7 | . | TRBV11-3 | CASSLDPRHYNSYEQYF | TGTGCCAGCAGCTTAGATCCGAGACACTATAACTCCTACGAGCAGTACTTC
. | 16 | TRBJ1-3 | . | TRBV4-1 | CASSQDGPSSGNTIYF | TGCGCCAGCAGCCAAGATGGGCCGAGCTCTGGAAACACCATATATTTT
. | 15 | TRBJ2-7 | . | TRBV7-3 | CASSLMPESSYEQYF | TGTGCCAGCAGCTTAATGCCGGAGAGCTCCTACGAGCAGTACTTC
. | 13 | TRBJ2-1 | . | TRBV7-3 | CASSRTSGHEQFF | TGTGCCAGCAGCCGTACATCGGGTCATGAGCAGTTCTTC
TRBD2 | 14 | TRBJ2-3 | . | TRBV6-1 | CASKLAGLTDTQYF | TGTGCCAGCAAACTAGCGGGATTGACAGATACGCAGTATTTT